Presented here are 29 T cell receptor beta chains from one specimen sequenced in a study of cytomegalovirus exposure and HLA in healthy donors. Produced via immunoSEQ multiplex PCR; TCRdb's table is partial and in-frame only. Among 120,000 or so clones listed, 85% to 90% were seen once. Material for sequencing was PBMCs. These receptors came from a woman aged 18 to 35 in good health and CMV-seronegative.

V gene TRBV7-6 combines with J gene TRBJ1-1, with 9 bases aligning to TRBD1. CDR3 length: 17 amino acids. The J segment lost 1 base and the V segment lost 5 bases, leaving 11 bases of the junction unmatched. Germline CDR1 and CDR2: SGHVS and FNYEAQ. The CDR3 nucleotides read TGTGCCAGCAGCCAGACAGGGTACAGGGGGCCGAACACTGAAGCTTTCTTT. Amino acids: CASSQTGYRGPNTEAFF.

This chain links TRBV6-1 with TRBJ2-7; TRBD2 agrees at 9 bases. The CDR3 totals 13 residues. Germline loops: CDR1 MNHNS, CDR2 SASEGT. The junction had 5 bases not matched to a gene; V was cut back by 9 bases and J by 2 bases. The CDR3 loop is CASSGTSTYEQYF. The CDR3 DNA sequence: TGTGCCAGTTCCGGGACTAGCACCTACGAGCAGTACTTC.

This clone is a singleton in its sample. The chain links TRBV21-1 to TRBJ2-7; the table gives TRBD2 as D, unverified against the DNA. TRBV21-1 is noted as a pseudogene. CDR3 length equals 16 residues. The CDR3 is CASSKGKRSGPYEQYF. The CDR3 DNA is TGTGCCAGCAGCAAAGGAAAACGAAGCGGTCCCTACGAGCAGTACTTC.

This rearrangement joins TRBV7-2 to TRBJ2-7, with TRBD2 matching 7 bases. Trimming removed 8 bases from V and 0 bases from J; junction bases left unmatched: 19. Germline V gives CDR1 SGHTA, CDR2 FQGNSA. This CDR3 has 18 residues. This CDR3 is CASENLLDGGGSSYEQYF. CDR3 nucleotide sequence: TGTGCCAGCGAAAACCTCTTAGATGGGGGGGGAAGCTCCTACGAGCAGTACTTC.

The sample holds one count of this clone. V gene TRBV28 combines with J gene TRBJ1-1; D is possibly TRBD1 (6 bases). The V end was cut by 7 bases, the J end by 4 bases, with 10 bases between. This CDR3 has 12 residues. Germline V gene sequence: CDR1 MDHEN, CDR2 SYDVKM. CDR3 residues: CASKGGVTEAFF. Written as DNA, the CDR3 is TGTGCCAGCAAGGGGGGGGTCACTGAAGCTTTCTTT.

The genes are TRBV7-2 and TRBJ2-7, with D possibly TRBD1 on 6 matching bases. The CDR3 totals 14 residues. Trimming left V 4 bases short and J 3 bases short, with 13 bases between. The germline gives CDR1 SGHTA, CDR2 FQGNSA. For the CDR3, the DNA is TGTGCCAGCAGCTCAGGGGTTAGAGTCTACGAGCAGTACTTC. Translation gives CASSSGVRVYEQYF.

This clone was seen only once. This rearrangement joins TRBV7-6 to TRBJ1-4; maybe TRBD1 (5 bases). Germline V CDR1 and CDR2: SGHVS, FNYEAQ. The CDR3 length is 15 residues. Trimming stripped 5 bases from V and 3 bases from J, with 13 bases between. CDR3 region: CASSRRGGANEKLFF. CDR3 bases: TGTGCCAGCAGCCGCCGGGGGGGGGCTAATGAAAAACTGTTTTTT.

The chain joins TRBV11-2 to TRBJ1-4; possibly TRBD1 for D (6 bases). Between the trimmed V and J ends, which lost 5 bases and 6 bases, there was a span of 16 bases. CDR3 length: 15 residues. Germline values: CDR1 SGHAT, CDR2 FQNNGV. The CDR3 is CASSQGSLRDEKLFF. The CDR3 DNA reads TGTGCCAGCAGCCAGGGGTCCCTCAGGGATGAAAAACTGTTTTTT. Based on the CDR3 plus reference TRBV11-2 and TRBJ1-4, the full variable domain is EAGVAQSPRYKIIEKRQSVAFWCNPISGHATLYWYQQILGQGPKLLIQFQNNGVVDDSQLPKDRFSAERLKGVDSTLKIQPAKLEDSAVYLCASSQGSLRDEKLFFGSGTQLSVL.

This clone was seen once. The chain joins TRBV27 to TRBJ1-4, with D perhaps TRBD1 (6 bases). The CDR3 totals 14 residues. V was shortened by 2 bases and J by 9 bases, with 13 bases between the two germline ends. The germline V gene encodes CDR1 MNHEY and CDR2 SMNVEV (reference sequence). The CDR3 region is CASSLTGTRQKLFF. The CDR3 DNA sequence: TGTGCCAGCAGTTTAACTGGGACAAGGCAAAAACTGTTTTTT.

The rearrangement uses TRBV14 and TRBJ1-5; 9 bases map to TRBD1. J was trimmed by 5 bases and V by 1 base; bases with no gene match: 9. Germline CDR1 and CDR2: SGHDN and FVKESK. This CDR3 spans 17 amino acids. Here the CDR3 reads CASSQVPGQGMDQPQHF. In DNA form, the CDR3 reads TGTGCCAGCAGCCAAGTACCGGGACAGGGAATGGATCAGCCCCAGCATTTT.

This rearrangement joins TRBV2 to TRBJ1-6, with D possibly TRBD1 on 5 matching bases. Germline lookup yields CDR1 SNHLY and CDR2 FYNNEI. With 1 base removed from V and 0 bases from J, the gap between germline ends came to 7 bases. This CDR3 comprises 16 residues. CDR3 amino acids: CASSEGQSSYNSPLHF. The DNA of the CDR3 is TGTGCCAGCAGTGAAGGACAGAGCTCCTATAATTCACCCCTCCACTTT.

This clone has a handful of counts. CDR3 nucleotides: TGTGCCAGCAGCACCGGGGCCTACGAGCAGTACTTC. Its protein product is CASSTGAYEQYF. V and J are TRBV7-9 and TRBJ2-7; D is perhaps TRBD2 (5 bases). The germline V gene encodes CDR1 SEHNR and CDR2 FQNEAQ (reference sequence). The CDR3 extends over 12 amino acids. V lost 5 bases and J lost 2, with 7 bases in between.

J is TRBJ2-1 and V is TRBV28, with 12 bases identical to TRBD2. Germline V CDR1 and CDR2: MDHEN, SYDVKM. Unmatched junction bases numbered 6, after V lost 6 bases and J lost 9 bases. The CDR3 extends over 14 amino acids. CDR3 loop: CASRLTSGSSEQFF. DNA of the CDR3: TGTGCCAGCAGATTGACTAGCGGGAGTAGTGAGCAGTTCTTC.

The chain employs TRBV18 and TRBJ1-5, with D perhaps TRBD1 (5 bases). V was trimmed by 2 bases and J by 6 bases, leaving 11 bases between them. Germline values: CDR1 KGHSH, CDR2 LQKENI. CDR3 length: 14 amino acids. The CDR3: CASSPGASLQPQHF. Written as DNA, the CDR3 is TGTGCCAGCTCACCAGGGGCCTCCCTTCAGCCCCAGCATTTT.

This rearrangement joins TRBV5-8 to TRBJ2-1; 14 positions match TRBD2. V shed 3 bases, J shed 10 bases, and the junction held 9 bases outside the gene matches. The CDR3 is 16 residues long. Germline V CDR1 and CDR2: SGHTS, YDEGEE. This CDR3 reads CASSSPGLAGEREQFF. The CDR3 coding sequence is TGTGCCAGCAGCTCCCCGGGACTAGCGGGAGAACGGGAGCAGTTCTTC.

The chain combines TRBV9 with TRBJ1-2, with D unclear. CDR3 size: 15 residues. The germline gives CDR1 SGDLS, CDR2 YYNGEE. V lost 0 bases and J 0 bases, leaving 9 bases between the germline ends. The CDR3 bases are TGTGCCAGCAGCGTAGACCCGGAGACTAACTATGGCTACACCTTC. Its translation: CASSVDPETNYGYTF.

The V call is TRBV30, the J call TRBJ2-1; the match to TRBD2 covers 8 bases. CDR1 GTSNPN and CDR2 SVGIG come from the germline V gene (reference sequence). V was pared by 3 bases and J by 4 bases, with 11 bases of the junction left unmatched. This CDR3 has 16 residues. The CDR3 reads CAWSPGGALIYNEQFF. The CDR3 bases are TGTGCCTGGAGCCCCGGGGGGGCCCTTATATACAATGAGCAGTTCTTC.

This clone was observed once. Other DNA sequences in the same sample also yield this CDR3. The gene calls are TRBV5-1 and TRBJ2-7; 9 nucleotides match TRBD1. Germline V gene sequence: CDR1 SGHRS, CDR2 YFSETQ. The CDR3 has 14 residues. V lost 3 bases to trimming and J lost 2 bases; unmatched junction nucleotides: 3. Here the CDR3 reads CASSWGQGPYEQYF. CDR3 DNA sequence: TGCGCCAGCAGCTGGGGACAGGGACCCTACGAGCAGTACTTC.

This chain links TRBV7-9 with TRBJ1-5; unclear D gene. Trimming took 2 bases from V and 2 from J, leaving 7 bases between them. The CDR3 contains 14 residues. In germline, CDR1 is SEHNR, CDR2 FQNEAQ (reference sequence). The CDR3 DNA reads as TGTGCCAGCAGCTTAATGGAGGGCAATCAGCCCCAGCATTTT. It codes for CASSLMEGNQPQHF.

This sequence joins TRBV6-1 and TRBJ2-1, with 7 bases that match TRBD2. The V segment lost 11 bases and the J segment 2 bases; nucleotides outside the gene matches: 6. This CDR3 has 13 residues. Germline V gene lookup returns CDR1 MNHNS and CDR2 SASEGT. The CDR3 spells CALTGTTYNEQFF. CDR3 bases: TGTGCCCTAACCGGGACTACCTACAATGAGCAGTTCTTC.

CDR3 nucleotides: TGTGCCAGCAGCTTAGGACAGATCAATCAGCCCCAGCATTTT. Protein: CASSLGQINQPQHF. This rearrangement joins TRBV7-8 to TRBJ1-5; the D gene is possibly TRBD1 (5 bases). This CDR3 is built from 14 residues. With 1 base removed from V and 3 bases from J, the gap between germline ends came to 7 bases. Per the germline V gene, CDR1 is SGHVS and CDR2 is FQNEAQ.

The chain employs TRBV25-1 and TRBJ1-2; TRBD1 is a possible D gene (6 bases). V lost 2 bases to trimming and J lost 4 bases, with 14 bases between them. CDR3 length: 15 residues. The germline gives CDR1 MGHDK, CDR2 SYGVNS. DNA for the CDR3: TGTGCCAGCAGTGAAAATCCCGACAGGCCCTATGGCTACACCTTC. Protein: CASSENPDRPYGYTF.

The chain combines TRBV19 with TRBJ2-1; 8 nucleotides agree with TRBD2. After removal of 3 bases from V and 3 bases from J, the junction contained 13 bases not matched to a gene. Germline CDR1 is LNHDA and CDR2 is SQIVND (reference sequence). The CDR3 totals 18 residues. This CDR3 reads CASSIRLASLGVYNEQFF. As DNA, the CDR3 is TGTGCCAGTAGTATTCGACTAGCGAGCTTAGGAGTCTACAATGAGCAGTTCTTC. Full variable domain (missing parts from reference TRBV19 and TRBJ2-1): DGGITQSPKYLFRKEGQNVTLSCEQNLNHDAMYWYRQDPGQGLRLIYYSQIVNDFQKGDIAEGYSVSREKKESFPLTVTSAQKNPTAFYLCASSIRLASLGVYNEQFFGPGTRLTVL.

The rearrangement links TRBV2 to TRBJ1-6; 7 nucleotides match TRBD1. CDR3 size: 14 residues. After removal of 1 base from V and 8 bases from J, the junction contained 2 bases not matched to a gene. Germline V gene sequence: CDR1 SNHLY, CDR2 FYNNEI. The CDR3 loop reads CASSEGQGYSPLHF. CDR3 bases: TGTGCCAGCAGTGAAGGACAGGGTTATTCACCCCTCCACTTT.

The chain recombines TRBV7-9 with TRBJ1-4, with D uncertain. The CDR3 extends over 16 amino acids. Germline V gene lookup returns CDR1 SEHNR and CDR2 FQNEAQ (reference sequence). With 0 bases removed from V and 2 bases from J, the gap between germline ends came to 10 bases. The DNA of the CDR3 is TGTGCCAGCAGCTTAGCGCCGAGAGGCACTAATGAAAAACTGTTTTTT. It yields the protein CASSLAPRGTNEKLFF.

The V call is TRBV27, the J call TRBJ2-2; D gene ambiguous. Trimming shortened V by 5 bases and J by 4 bases, and 11 bases separated the two germline ends. This CDR3 is built from 14 residues. The V gene's germline CDR1 is MNHEY and CDR2 SMNVEV (reference sequence). The CDR3 coding sequence is TGTGCCAGCAGTCCTCGGTCAATCACCGGGGAGCTGTTTTTT. Translation gives CASSPRSITGELFF.

The chain links TRBV5-4 to TRBJ2-3; TRBD2 matches 8 bases. Germline values: CDR1 SGHNT, CDR2 YYREEE (reference sequence). CDR3 length equals 15 residues. Trimming took 9 bases from V and 1 from J; bases not matched to a gene: 10. In nucleotides, the CDR3 is TGTGCCACCTCTCTCGGGGGGGGCGGCACAGATACGCAGTATTTT. Its protein is CATSLGGGGTDTQYF. Based on the CDR3 plus reference TRBV5-4 and TRBJ2-3, the full variable domain is ETGVTQSPTHLIKTRGQQVTLRCSSQSGHNTVSWYQQALGQGPQFIFQYYREEENGRGNFPPRFSGLQFPNYSSELNVNALELDDSALYLCATSLGGGGTDTQYFGPGTRLTVL.

The genes are TRBV7-9 and TRBJ2-3, with D perhaps matching TRBD1 (6 bases). The CDR3 covers 15 residues. Germline assignment: CDR1 SEHNR and CDR2 FQNEAQ (reference sequence). Trimming shortened V by 0 bases and J by 6 bases, and 13 bases separated the two germline ends. The CDR3 reads CASSLAGADTDTQYF. The CDR3 coding sequence is TGTGCCAGCAGCTTAGCGGGGGCCGACACTGATACGCAGTATTTT.

The chain couples TRBV6-1 to TRBJ2-1; 12 positions agree with TRBD2. There are 16 residues in the CDR3. Trimming removed 3 bases from V and 3 bases from J; junction bases left unmatched: 3. The germline gives CDR1 MNHNS, CDR2 SASEGT. The CDR3 region has the DNA TGTGCCAGCAGTGATGAGGGACTAGCGGGCTACAATGAGCAGTTCTTC. Amino acids: CASSDEGLAGYNEQFF.